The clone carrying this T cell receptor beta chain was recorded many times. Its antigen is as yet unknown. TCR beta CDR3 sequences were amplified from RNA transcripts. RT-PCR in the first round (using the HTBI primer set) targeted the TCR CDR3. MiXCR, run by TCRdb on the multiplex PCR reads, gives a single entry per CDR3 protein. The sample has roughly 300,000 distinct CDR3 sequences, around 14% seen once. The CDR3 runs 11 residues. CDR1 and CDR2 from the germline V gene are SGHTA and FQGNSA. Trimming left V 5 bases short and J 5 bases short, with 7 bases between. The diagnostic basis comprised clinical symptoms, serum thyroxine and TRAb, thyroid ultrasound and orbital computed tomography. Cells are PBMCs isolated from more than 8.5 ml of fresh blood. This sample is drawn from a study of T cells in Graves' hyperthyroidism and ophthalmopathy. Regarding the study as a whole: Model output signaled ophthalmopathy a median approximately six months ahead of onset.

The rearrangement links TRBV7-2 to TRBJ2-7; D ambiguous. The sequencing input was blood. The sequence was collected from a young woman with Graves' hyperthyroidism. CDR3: CASSRVDEQYF. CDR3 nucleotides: TGTGCCAGCAGCCGGGTCGACGAGCAGTACTTC.